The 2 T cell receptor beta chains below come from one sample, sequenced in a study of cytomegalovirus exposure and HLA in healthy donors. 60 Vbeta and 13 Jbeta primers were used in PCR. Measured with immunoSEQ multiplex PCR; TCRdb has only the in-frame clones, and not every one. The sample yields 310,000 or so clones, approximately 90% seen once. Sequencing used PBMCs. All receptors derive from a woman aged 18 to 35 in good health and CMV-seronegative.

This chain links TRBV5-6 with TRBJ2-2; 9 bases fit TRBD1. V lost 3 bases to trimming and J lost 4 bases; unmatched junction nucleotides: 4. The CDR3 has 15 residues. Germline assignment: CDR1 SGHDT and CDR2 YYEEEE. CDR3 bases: TGTGCCAGCAGCTCCACAGGGGGCCTCACCGGGGAGCTGTTTTTT. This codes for CASSSTGGLTGELFF. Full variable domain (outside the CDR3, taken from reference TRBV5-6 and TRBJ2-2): DAGVTQSPTHLIKTRGQQVTLRCSPKSGHDTVSWYQQALGQGPQFIFQYYEEEERQRGNFPDRFSGHQFPNYSSELNVNALLLGDSALYLCASSSTGGLTGELFFGEGSRLTVL.

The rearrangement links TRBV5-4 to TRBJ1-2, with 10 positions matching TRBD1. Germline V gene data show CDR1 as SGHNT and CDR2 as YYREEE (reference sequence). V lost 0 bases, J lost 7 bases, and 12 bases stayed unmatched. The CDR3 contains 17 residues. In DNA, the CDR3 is TGTGCCAGCAGCTTGGCCCCCTCGGGACAGGGGAGTTTTGGCTACACCTTC. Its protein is CASSLAPSGQGSFGYTF.